This T cell receptor (beta chain) stems from a study of cytomegalovirus exposure and HLA in healthy donors. Study-wide points: Fewer N-insertions (relative to the roughly 630-donor mean) were reportedly seen in an Asian-associated ancestry cluster in a later analysis.

Germline values: CDR1 SGHKS, CDR2 YYEKEE (reference sequence). V lost 4 bases and J 3 bases, leaving 7 bases between the germline ends. CDR3 size: 12 residues. Use of 60 Vbeta and 13 Jbeta primers characterized the PCR. Assay: immunoSEQ multiplex PCR; the TCRdb copy retains only in-frame clones and omits some. The table lists 150,000 to 200,000 clones, approximately 72% of them singletons. As regards this clone: Its antigen is unknown.

The receptor comes from a human donor in good health. This chain links TRBV5-5 with TRBJ2-5, with D perhaps matching TRBD2 (5 bases). Source material: PBMCs. The CDR3 reads CASSLGEETQYF. The DNA for the CDR3 is TGTGCCAGCAGCCTCGGGGAAGAGACCCAGTACTTC. The full variable domain, with the rest looked up from reference TRBV5-5 and TRBJ2-5, is DAGVTQSPTHLIKTRGQQVTLRCSPISGHKSVSWYQQVLGQGPQFIFQYYEKEERGRGNFPDRFSARQFPNYSSELNVNALLLGDSALYLCASSLGEETQYFGPGTRLLVL.